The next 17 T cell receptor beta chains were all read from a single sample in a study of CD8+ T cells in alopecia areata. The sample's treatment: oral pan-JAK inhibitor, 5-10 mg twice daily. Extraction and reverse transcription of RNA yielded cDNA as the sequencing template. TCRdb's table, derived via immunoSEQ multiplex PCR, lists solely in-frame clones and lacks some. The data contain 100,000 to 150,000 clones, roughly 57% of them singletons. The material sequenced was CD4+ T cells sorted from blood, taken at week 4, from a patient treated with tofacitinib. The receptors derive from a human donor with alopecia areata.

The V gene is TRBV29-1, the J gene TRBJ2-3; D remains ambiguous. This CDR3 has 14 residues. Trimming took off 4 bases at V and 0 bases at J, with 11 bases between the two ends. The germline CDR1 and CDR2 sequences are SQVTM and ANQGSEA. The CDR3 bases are TGCAGCGTTGTGCAACAAGGAAGCACAGATACGCAGTATTTT. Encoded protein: CSVVQQGSTDTQYF.

Here the CDR3 DNA reads TGTGCCAGCGGCAAAGGACGGGACAGGGAAGCTTTCTTT. Its translation is CASGKGRDREAFF. The chain couples TRBV7-3 to TRBJ1-1; TRBD1 agrees at 8 bases. With V trimmed by 8 bases and J by 8 bases, 10 bases remained unmatched. Germline CDR1 reads SGHTA; CDR2 reads FQGTGA. The CDR3 consists of 13 residues.

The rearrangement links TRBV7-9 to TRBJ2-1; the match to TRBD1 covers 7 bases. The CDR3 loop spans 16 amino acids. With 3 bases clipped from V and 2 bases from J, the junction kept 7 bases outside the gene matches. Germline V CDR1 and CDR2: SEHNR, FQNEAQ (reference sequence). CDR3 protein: CASSLGTGDPYNEQFF. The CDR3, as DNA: TGTGCCAGCAGCTTGGGTACAGGGGACCCCTACAATGAGCAGTTCTTC.

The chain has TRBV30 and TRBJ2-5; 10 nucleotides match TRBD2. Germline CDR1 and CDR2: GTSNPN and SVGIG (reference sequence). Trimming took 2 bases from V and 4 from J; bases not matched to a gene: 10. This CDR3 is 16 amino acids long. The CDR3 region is CAWSIGSGTSVETQYF. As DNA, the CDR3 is TGTGCCTGGAGTATAGGATCCGGGACTAGCGTAGAGACCCAGTACTTC.

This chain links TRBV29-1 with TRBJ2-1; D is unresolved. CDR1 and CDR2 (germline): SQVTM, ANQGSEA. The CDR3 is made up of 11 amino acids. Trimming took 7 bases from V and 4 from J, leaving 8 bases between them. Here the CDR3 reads CSGRLYNEQFF. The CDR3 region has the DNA TGCAGCGGGAGACTGTACAATGAGCAGTTCTTC.

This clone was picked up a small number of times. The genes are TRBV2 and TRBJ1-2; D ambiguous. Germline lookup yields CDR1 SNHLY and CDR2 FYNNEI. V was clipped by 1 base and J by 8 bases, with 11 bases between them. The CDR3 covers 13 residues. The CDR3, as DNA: TGTGCCAGCAGTGAAGTCCTATTTGTAGGCTACACCTTC. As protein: CASSEVLFVGYTF. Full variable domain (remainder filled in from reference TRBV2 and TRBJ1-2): EPEVTQTPSHQVTQMGQEVILRCVPISNHLYFYWYRQILGQKVEFLVSFYNNEISEKSEIFDDQFSVERPDGSNFTLKIRSTKLEDSAMYFCASSEVLFVGYTFGSGTRLTVV.

CDR3: CASSVEGQGRNEQFF. CDR3 nucleotide sequence: TGTGCCAGCAGCGTAGAGGGACAGGGACGCAATGAGCAGTTCTTC. The V gene is TRBV9, the J gene TRBJ2-1, with 9 bases matching TRBD1. CDR3 length: 15 residues. Trimming took 0 bases from V and 6 from J; bases not matched to a gene: 4. From germline, CDR1 is SGDLS and CDR2 YYNGEE.

The chain's CDR3 is CAWSRELLKSEQYF. CDR3 in DNA: TGTGCCTGGAGCAGGGAACTTTTAAAGAGCGAGCAGTACTTC. V gene TRBV30 combines with J gene TRBJ2-7; D perhaps matches TRBD1 (5 bases). The CDR3 totals 14 residues. Germline CDR1 reads GTSNPN; CDR2 reads SVGIG (reference sequence). V was shortened by 3 bases and J by 6 bases, with 18 bases between the two germline ends.

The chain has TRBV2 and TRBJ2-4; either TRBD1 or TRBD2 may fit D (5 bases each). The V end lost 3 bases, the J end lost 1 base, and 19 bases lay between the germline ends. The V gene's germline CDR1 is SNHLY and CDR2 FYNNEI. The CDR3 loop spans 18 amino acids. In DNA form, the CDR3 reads TGTGCCAGCAGTGAGACAAGGGACCCAGAATGGGCCAAAAACATTCAGTACTTC. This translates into CASSETRDPEWAKNIQYF.

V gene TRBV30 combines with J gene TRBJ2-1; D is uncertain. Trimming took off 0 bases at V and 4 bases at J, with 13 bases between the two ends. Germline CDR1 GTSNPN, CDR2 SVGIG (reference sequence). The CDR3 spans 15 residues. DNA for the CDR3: TGTGCCTGGAGTGTACCCGACCGGGCTTACAATGAGCAGTTCTTC. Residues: CAWSVPDRAYNEQFF.

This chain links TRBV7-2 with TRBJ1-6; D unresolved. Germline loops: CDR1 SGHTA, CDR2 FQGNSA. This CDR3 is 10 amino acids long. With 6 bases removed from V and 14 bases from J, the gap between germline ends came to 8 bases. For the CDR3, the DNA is TGTGCCAGCAGGGGCTTCACCCTCCACTTT. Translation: CASRGFTLHF.

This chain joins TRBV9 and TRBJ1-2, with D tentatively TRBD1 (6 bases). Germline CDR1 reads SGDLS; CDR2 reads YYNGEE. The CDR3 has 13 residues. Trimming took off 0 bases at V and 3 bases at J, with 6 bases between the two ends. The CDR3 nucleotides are TGTGCCAGCAGCGTAGGGACAGACTATGGCTACACCTTC. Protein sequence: CASSVGTDYGYTF.

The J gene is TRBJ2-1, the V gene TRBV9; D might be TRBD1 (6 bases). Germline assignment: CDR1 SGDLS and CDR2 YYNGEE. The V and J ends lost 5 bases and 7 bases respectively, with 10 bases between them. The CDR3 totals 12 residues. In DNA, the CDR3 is TGTGCCAGCAGTGAGGACAGAAATGAGCAGTTCTTC. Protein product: CASSEDRNEQFF.

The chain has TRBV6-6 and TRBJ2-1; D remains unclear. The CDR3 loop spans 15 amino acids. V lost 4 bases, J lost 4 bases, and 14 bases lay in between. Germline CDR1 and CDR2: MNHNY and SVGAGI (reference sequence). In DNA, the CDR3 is TGTGCCAGCAGTTCGTCCCGGCGCGATTACAATGAGCAGTTCTTC. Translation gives CASSSSRRDYNEQFF.

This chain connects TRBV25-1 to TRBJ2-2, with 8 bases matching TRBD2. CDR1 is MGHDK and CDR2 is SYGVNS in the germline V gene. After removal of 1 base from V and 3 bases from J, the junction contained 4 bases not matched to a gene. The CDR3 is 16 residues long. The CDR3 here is CASSELGRGDTGELFF. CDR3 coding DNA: TGTGCCAGCAGTGAATTAGGGCGGGGGGACACCGGGGAGCTGTTTTTT.

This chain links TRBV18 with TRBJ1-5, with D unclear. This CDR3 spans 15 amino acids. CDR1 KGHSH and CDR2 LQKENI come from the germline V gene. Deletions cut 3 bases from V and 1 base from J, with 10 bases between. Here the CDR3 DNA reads TGTGCCAGCTCACCCTACCAGGACAGCAATCAGCCCCAGCATTTT. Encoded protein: CASSPYQDSNQPQHF.

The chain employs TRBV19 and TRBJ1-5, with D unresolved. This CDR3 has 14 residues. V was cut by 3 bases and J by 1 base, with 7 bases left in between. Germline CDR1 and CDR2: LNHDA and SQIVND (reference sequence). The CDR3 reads CASSITISNQPQHF. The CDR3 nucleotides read TGTGCCAGTAGTATCACAATCAGCAATCAGCCCCAGCATTTT.